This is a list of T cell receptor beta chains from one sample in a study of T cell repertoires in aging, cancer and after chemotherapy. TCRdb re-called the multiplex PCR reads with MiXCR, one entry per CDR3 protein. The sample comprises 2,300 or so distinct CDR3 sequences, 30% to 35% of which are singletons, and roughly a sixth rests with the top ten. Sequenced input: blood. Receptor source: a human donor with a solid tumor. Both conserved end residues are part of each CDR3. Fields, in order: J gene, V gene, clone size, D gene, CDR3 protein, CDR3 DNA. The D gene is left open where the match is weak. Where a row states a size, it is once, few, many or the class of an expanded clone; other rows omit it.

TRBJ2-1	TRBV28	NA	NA	CASSLKQPYNEQFF	TGTGCCAGCAGTTTAAAACAGCCCTACAATGAGCAGTTCTTC
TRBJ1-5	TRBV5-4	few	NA	CASSLGGGSNQPQHF	TGTGCCAGCAGCTTGGGAGGGGGGAGCAATCAGCCCCAGCATTTT
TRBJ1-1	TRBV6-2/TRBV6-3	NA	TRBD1	CASSPTGGRTEAFF	TGTGCCAGCAGCCCGACAGGGGGCAGGACTGAAGCTTTCTTT
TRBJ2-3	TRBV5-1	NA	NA	CASSLRGSTDTQYF	TGCGCCAGCAGCTTGCGGGGGAGCACAGATACGCAGTATTTT
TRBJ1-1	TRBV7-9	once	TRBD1	CASSLAGTGGFEAFF	TGTGCCAGCAGCTTAGCCGGGACAGGGGGCTTTGAAGCTTTCTTT
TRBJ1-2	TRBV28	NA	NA	CASRIRGGGYTF	TGTGCCAGCAGAATACGGGGGGGTGGCTACACCTTC
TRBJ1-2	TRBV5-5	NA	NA	CASSSDSYGYTF	TGTGCCAGCAGCTCGGACAGCTATGGCTACACCTTC
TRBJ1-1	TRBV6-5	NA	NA	CASSMGGVAEAFF	TGTGCCAGCAGCATGGGGGGGGTGGCTGAAGCTTTCTTT
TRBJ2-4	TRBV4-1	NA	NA	CASSQEERGLAKNIQYF	TGCGCCAGCAGCCAAGAGGAGAGGGGCTTAGCCAAAAACATTCAGTACTTC
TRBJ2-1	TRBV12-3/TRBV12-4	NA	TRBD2	CASTLGSSGTYNEQFF	TGTGCCAGCACCCTGGGATCTAGCGGGACTTACAATGAGCAGTTCTTC
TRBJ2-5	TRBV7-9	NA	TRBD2	CASTRTSGGIFSYQETQYF	TGTGCCAGCACCCGGACTAGCGGGGGGATATTTTCGTACCAAGAGACCCAGTACTTC
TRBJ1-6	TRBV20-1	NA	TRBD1	CSAKGWTGGINSPLHF	TGCAGTGCTAAGGGCTGGACAGGGGGAATTAATTCACCCCTCCACTTT
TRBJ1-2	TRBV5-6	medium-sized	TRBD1	CASSLRQGGNGYTF	TGTGCCAGCAGCTTGAGGCAGGGGGGGAATGGCTACACCTTC
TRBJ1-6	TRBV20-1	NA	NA	CSARDVLANNSPLHF	TGCAGTGCTAGAGATGTCCTAGCTAATAATTCACCCCTCCACTTT
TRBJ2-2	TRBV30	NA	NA	CALGGKTGKLFF	TGTGCACTTGGGGGAAAAACCGGGAAGCTGTTTTTT
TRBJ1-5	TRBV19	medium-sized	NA	CASSRTVSNQPQHF	TGTGCCAGTAGCCGGACGGTTAGCAATCAGCCCCAGCATTTT
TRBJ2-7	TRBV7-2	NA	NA	CASSLDFARGSSYEQYF	TGTGCCAGCAGCTTAGATTTTGCCCGGGGGAGCTCCTACGAGCAGTACTTC
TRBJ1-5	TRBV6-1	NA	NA	CASRPPLEGSYRPQHF	TGTGCCAGCCGACCTCCGCTGGAGGGGTCGTACCGGCCCCAGCATTTT
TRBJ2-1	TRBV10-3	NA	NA	CAISEKGNNEQFF	TGTGCCATCAGTGAAAAGGGGAACAATGAGCAGTTCTTC
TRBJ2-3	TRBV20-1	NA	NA	CSAVVAASTDTQYF	TGCAGTGCGGTGGTTGCGGCAAGCACAGATACGCAGTATTTT
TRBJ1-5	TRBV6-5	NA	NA	CASSWSRGNQPQHF	TGTGCCAGCAGTTGGAGCAGGGGCAATCAGCCCCAGCATTTT
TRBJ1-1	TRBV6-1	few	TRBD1	CASRDRDRVNTEAFF	TGTGCCAGCAGGGACCGGGACAGGGTGAACACTGAAGCTTTCTTT
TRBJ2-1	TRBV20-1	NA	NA	CSGVYNEQFF	TGCAGCGGGGTCTACAATGAGCAGTTCTTC
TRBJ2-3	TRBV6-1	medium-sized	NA	CASSEATRSSTDTQYF	TGTGCCAGCAGTGAGGCCACGAGATCTAGCACAGATACGCAGTATTTT
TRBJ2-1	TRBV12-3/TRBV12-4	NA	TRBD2	CASTQLAGGGEQFF	TGTGCCAGCACTCAACTAGCGGGGGGAGGTGAGCAGTTCTTC
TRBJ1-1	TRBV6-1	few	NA	CASSSTGPTGGAFF	TGTGCCAGCAGTTCAACCGGGCCAACCGGAGGGGCTTTCTTT
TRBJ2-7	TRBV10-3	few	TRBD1	CAIRPGQGVYEQYF	TGTGCCATCAGGCCGGGACAGGGGGTATACGAGCAGTACTTC
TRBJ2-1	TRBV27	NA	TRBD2	CASSLRTSGGRFNEQFF	TGTGCCAGCAGTTTGCGTACTAGCGGGGGGCGGTTTAATGAGCAGTTCTTC
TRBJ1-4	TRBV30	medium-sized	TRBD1	CAWTAGTGNEKLFF	TGTGCCTGGACTGCCGGGACAGGGAATGAAAAACTGTTTTTT
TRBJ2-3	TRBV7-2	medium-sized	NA	CASSHASSSTDTQYF	TGTGCCAGCAGCCACGCGTCTTCTAGCACAGATACGCAGTATTTT
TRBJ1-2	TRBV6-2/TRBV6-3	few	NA	CASSPRQGLYGYTF	TGTGCCAGCAGTCCCCGGCAGGGCCTCTATGGCTACACCTTC
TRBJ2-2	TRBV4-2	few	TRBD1	CASSQVQGAVTGELFF	TGTGCCAGCAGCCAAGTCCAGGGGGCGGTGACCGGGGAGCTGTTTTTT